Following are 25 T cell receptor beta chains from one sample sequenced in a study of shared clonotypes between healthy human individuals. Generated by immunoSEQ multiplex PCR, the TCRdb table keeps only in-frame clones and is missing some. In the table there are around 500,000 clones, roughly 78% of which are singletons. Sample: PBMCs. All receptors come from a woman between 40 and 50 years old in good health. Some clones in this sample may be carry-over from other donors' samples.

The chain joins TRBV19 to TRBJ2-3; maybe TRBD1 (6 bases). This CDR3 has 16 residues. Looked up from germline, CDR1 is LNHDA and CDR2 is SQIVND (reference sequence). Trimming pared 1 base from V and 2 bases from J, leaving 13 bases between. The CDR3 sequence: CASSIGGQIFTDTQYF. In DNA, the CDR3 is TGTGCCAGTAGTATAGGTGGACAGATATTCACAGATACGCAGTATTTT. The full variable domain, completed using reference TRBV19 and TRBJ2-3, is DGGITQSPKYLFRKEGQNVTLSCEQNLNHDAMYWYRQDPGQGLRLIYYSQIVNDFQKGDIAEGYSVSREKKESFPLTVTSAQKNPTAFYLCASSIGGQIFTDTQYFGPGTRLTVL.

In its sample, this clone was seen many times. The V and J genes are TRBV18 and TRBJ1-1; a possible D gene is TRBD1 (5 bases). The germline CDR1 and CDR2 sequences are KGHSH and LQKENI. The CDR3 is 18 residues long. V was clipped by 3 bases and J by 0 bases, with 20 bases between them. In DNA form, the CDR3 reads TGTGCCAGCTCACCGCGGGGCACCGAAATCACTCTGAACACTGAAGCTTTCTTT. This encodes CASSPRGTEITLNTEAFF.

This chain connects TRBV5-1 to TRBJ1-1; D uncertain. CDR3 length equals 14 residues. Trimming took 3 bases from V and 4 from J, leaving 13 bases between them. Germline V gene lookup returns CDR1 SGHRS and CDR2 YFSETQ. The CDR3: CASSSVVGSTEAFF. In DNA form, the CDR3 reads TGCGCCAGCAGCTCGGTAGTAGGGAGCACTGAAGCTTTCTTT.

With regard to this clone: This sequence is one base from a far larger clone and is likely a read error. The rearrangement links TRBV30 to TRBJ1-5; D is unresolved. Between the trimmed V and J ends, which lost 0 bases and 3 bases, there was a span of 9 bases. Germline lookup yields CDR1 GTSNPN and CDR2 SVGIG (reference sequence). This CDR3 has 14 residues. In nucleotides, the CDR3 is TGTGCCTGGAGTGTACCGCCGATCAATCAGCCCCAGCATTTT. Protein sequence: CAWSVPPINQPQHF.

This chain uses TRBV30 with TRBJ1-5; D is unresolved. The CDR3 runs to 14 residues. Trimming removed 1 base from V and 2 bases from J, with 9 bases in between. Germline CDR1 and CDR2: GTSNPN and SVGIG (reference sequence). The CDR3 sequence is CAWSAPYGNQPQHF. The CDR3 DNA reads TGTGCCTGGAGTGCCCCCTATGGCAATCAGCCCCAGCATTTT.

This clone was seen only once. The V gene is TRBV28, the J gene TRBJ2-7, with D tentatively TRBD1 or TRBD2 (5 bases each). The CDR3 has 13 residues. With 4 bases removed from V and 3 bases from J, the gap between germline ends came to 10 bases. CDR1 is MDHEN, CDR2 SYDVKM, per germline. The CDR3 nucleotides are TGTGCCAGCAGTTCCAGGGACCTCTACGAGCAGTACTTC. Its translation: CASSSRDLYEQYF.

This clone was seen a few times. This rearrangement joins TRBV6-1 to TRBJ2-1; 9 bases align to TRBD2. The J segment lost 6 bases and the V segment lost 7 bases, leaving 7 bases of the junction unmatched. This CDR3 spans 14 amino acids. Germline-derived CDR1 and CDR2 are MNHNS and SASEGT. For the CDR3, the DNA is TGTGCCAGCACTCGAGCGGGAGGTACCAATGAGCAGTTCTTC. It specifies CASTRAGGTNEQFF.

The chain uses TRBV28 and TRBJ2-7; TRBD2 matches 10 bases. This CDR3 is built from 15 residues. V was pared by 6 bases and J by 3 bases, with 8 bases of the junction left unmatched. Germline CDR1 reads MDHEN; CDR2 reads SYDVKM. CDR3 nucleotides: TGTGCCAGCAGCCATGGACTAGCGGAGGGCTACGAGCAGTACTTC. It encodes CASSHGLAEGYEQYF.

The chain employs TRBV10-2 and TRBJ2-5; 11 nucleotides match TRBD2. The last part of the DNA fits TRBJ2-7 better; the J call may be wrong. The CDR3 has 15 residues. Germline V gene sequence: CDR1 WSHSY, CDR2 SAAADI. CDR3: CASSATSGSLNEQYF. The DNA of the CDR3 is TGCGCCAGCAGTGCAACTAGCGGGAGTCTGAACGAGCAGTACTTC.

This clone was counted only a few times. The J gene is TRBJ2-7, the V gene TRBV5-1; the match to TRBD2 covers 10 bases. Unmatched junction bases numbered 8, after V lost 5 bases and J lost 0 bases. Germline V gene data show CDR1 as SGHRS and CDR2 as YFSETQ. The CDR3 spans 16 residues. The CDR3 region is CASRGLTSGTSYEQYF. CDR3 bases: TGCGCCAGCAGGGGGCTAACTAGCGGGACCTCCTACGAGCAGTACTTC.

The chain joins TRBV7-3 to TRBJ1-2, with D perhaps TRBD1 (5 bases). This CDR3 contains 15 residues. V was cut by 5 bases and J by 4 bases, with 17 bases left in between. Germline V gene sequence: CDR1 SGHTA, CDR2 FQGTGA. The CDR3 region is CASSPHSTASYGYTF. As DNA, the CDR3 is TGTGCCAGCAGCCCCCACTCGACAGCCTCCTATGGCTACACCTTC.

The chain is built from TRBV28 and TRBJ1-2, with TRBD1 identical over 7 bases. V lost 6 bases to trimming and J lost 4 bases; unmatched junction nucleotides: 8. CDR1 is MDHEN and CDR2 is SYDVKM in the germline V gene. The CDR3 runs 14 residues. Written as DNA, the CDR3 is TGTGCCAGCAGCTGGGTAGGGGGCGTCTATGGCTACACCTTC. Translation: CASSWVGGVYGYTF.

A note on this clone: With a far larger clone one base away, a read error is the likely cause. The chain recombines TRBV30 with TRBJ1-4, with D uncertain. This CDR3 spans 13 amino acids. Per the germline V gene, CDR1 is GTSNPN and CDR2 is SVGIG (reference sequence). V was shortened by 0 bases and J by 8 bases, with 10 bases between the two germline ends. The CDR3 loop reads CAWSVNSSEKLFF. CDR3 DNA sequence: TGTGCCTGGAGTGTAAACAGCAGCGAAAAACTGTTTTTT.

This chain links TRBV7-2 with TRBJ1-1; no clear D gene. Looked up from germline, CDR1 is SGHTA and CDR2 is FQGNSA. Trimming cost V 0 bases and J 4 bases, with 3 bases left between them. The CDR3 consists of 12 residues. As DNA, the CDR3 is TGTGCCAGCAGCTTAGCTGTCACTGAAGCTTTCTTT. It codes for CASSLAVTEAFF.

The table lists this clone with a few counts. The CDR3 loop reads CASSMTTGSANQPQHF. CDR3 in DNA: TGTGCCAGTAGTATGACGACAGGGTCGGCCAATCAGCCCCAGCATTTT. The rearrangement joins TRBV19 to TRBJ1-5, with 7 positions matching TRBD1. Germline V gene lookup returns CDR1 LNHDA and CDR2 SQIVND (reference sequence). The CDR3 spans 16 residues. V trimming: 3 bases; J trimming: 3 bases; junction bases outside the gene matches: 8.

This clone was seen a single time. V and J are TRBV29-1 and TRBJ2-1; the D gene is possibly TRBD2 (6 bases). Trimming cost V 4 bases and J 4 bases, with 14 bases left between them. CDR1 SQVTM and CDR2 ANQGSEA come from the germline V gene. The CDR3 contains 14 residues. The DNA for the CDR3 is TGCAGCGTTGTTTCCAGGGACTTTTACAATGAGCAGTTCTTC. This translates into CSVVSRDFYNEQFF.

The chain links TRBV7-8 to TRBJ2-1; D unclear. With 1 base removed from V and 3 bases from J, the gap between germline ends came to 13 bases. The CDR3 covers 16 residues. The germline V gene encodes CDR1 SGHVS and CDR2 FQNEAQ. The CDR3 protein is CASSLVRAKNYNEQFF. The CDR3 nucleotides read TGTGCCAGCAGCTTAGTCCGGGCTAAAAACTACAATGAGCAGTTCTTC.

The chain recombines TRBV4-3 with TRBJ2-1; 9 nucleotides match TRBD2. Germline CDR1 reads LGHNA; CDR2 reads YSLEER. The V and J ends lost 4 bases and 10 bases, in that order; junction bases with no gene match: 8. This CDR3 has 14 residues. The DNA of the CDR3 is TGCGCCAGCAGCCGGGCGGGAGGGCCCGGAGAGCAGTTCTTC. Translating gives CASSRAGGPGEQFF.

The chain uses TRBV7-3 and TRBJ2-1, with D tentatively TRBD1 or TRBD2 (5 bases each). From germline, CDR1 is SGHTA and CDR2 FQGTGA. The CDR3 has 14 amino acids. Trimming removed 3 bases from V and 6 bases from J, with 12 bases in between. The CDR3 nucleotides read TGTGCCAGCAGCTTTGGACGAGGGGCCAATGAGCAGTTCTTC. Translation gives CASSFGRGANEQFF.

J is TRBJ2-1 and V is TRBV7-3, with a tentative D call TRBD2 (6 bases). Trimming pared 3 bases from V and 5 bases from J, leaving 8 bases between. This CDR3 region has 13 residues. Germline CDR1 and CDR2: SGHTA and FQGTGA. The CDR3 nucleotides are TGTGCCAGCAGCTTCGGGACTGACAATGAGCAGTTCTTC. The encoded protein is CASSFGTDNEQFF.

Here the CDR3 reads CSVEDPGIRGYGYTF. The CDR3 region has the DNA TGCAGCGTTGAAGATCCGGGGATCCGGGGCTATGGCTACACCTTC. The chain has TRBV29-1 and TRBJ1-2; D is unresolved. CDR3 length equals 15 residues. The V gene lost 0 bases and the J gene lost 4 bases, with 15 bases spanning the gap. Germline values: CDR1 SQVTM, CDR2 ANQGSEA.

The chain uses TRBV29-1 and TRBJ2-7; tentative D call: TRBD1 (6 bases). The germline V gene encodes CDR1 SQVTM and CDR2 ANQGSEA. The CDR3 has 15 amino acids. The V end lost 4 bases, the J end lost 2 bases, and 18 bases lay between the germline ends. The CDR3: CSVGALDRHPYEQYF. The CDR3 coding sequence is TGCAGCGTTGGAGCCTTAGACAGGCACCCCTACGAGCAGTACTTC.

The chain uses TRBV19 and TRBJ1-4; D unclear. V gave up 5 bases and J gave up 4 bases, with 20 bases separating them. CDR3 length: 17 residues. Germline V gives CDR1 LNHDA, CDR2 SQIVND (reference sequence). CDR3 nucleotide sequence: TGTGCCAGTAGTTATAATCAAATCCGGAGGCTTAATGAAAAACTGTTTTTT. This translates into CASSYNQIRRLNEKLFF.

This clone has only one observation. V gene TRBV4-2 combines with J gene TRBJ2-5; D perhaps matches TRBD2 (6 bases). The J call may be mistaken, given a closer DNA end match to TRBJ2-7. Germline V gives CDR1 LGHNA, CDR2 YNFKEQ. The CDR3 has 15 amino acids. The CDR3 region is CASSQDSGAAYEQYF. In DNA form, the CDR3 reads TGTGCCAGCAGCCAAGATAGCGGAGCGGCCTACGAGCAGTACTTC.

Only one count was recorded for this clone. The CDR3: CSVPLSGTDTQYF. The CDR3, as DNA: TGCAGCGTTCCCCTGAGCGGCACAGATACGCAGTATTTT. The V call is TRBV29-1, the J call TRBJ2-3; no clear D. Trimming left V 5 bases short and J 1 base short, with 10 bases between. Germline CDR1 reads SQVTM; CDR2 reads ANQGSEA. This CDR3 has 13 residues.